Below, 14 T cell receptor beta chains from the same sample are listed, as sequenced in a study of cytomegalovirus exposure and HLA in healthy donors. Some clones are missing from TCRdb's copy, which holds only in-frame ones; the method was immunoSEQ multiplex PCR. The data hold 70,000 to 95,000 clones, with approximately 93% observed a single time. The sequenced sample consisted of PBMCs. Source of these receptors: a woman aged 25 to 39 in good health and CMV-seronegative.

J is TRBJ2-3 and V is TRBV5-4, with TRBD2 matching 7 bases. V lost 4 bases to trimming and J lost 7 bases; unmatched junction nucleotides: 9. Germline V gives CDR1 SGHNT, CDR2 YYREEE (reference sequence). The CDR3 has 14 amino acids. This CDR3 reads CASSESAGDYTQYF. CDR3 in DNA: TGTGCCAGCAGCGAGTCGGCGGGGGATTATACGCAGTATTTT. Variable domain in full (rest from reference TRBV5-4 and TRBJ2-3): ETGVTQSPTHLIKTRGQQVTLRCSSQSGHNTVSWYQQALGQGPQFIFQYYREEENGRGNFPPRFSGLQFPNYSSELNVNALELDDSALYLCASSESAGDYTQYFGPGTRLTVL.

The J gene is TRBJ2-5, the V gene TRBV18; perhaps TRBD1 as D (7 bases). This CDR3 comprises 16 residues. V lost 3 bases, J lost 0 bases, and 14 bases lay in between. CDR1 and CDR2 from the germline V gene are KGHSH and LQKENI. The CDR3 DNA follows: TGTGCCAGCTCACCTCCGACAGGGAGGCACCAAGAGACCCAGTACTTC. Protein: CASSPPTGRHQETQYF.

This clone was seen a single time. This chain connects TRBV29-1 to TRBJ2-7; weak D call: TRBD1 (7 bases). Germline V gene lookup returns CDR1 SQVTM and CDR2 ANQGSEA. V was clipped by 4 bases and J by 5 bases, with 21 bases between them. This CDR3 is 15 amino acids long. CDR3 sequence: CSVGYNRGGSHEQYF. CDR3 bases: TGCAGCGTTGGCTACAACAGGGGAGGATCCCACGAGCAGTACTTC.

This sequence joins TRBV18 and TRBJ1-5, with 7 bases fitting TRBD1. Losses at the gene ends were 3 bases for V and 6 bases for J; bases not matched to a gene: 11. Germline CDR1 is KGHSH and CDR2 is LQKENI. The CDR3 totals 16 residues. The CDR3 nucleotides read TGTGCCAGCTCACCTCCCGGGACAGATGACTCTCAGCCCCAGCATTTT. It codes for CASSPPGTDDSQPQHF.

The V call is TRBV14, the J call TRBJ2-1; 9 nucleotides agree with TRBD2. V lost 4 bases, J lost 5 bases, and 9 bases stayed unmatched. The CDR3 covers 16 residues. Germline CDR1 and CDR2: SGHDN and FVKESK. CDR3 in DNA: TGTGCCAGCAGCCTCTTGGCTAGCGGGGTAAACAATGAGCAGTTCTTC. This sequence encodes CASSLLASGVNNEQFF.

The V gene is TRBV5-4, the J gene TRBJ2-1; TRBD2 is a possible D gene (6 bases). CDR3 length: 16 residues. Germline V gives CDR1 SGHNT, CDR2 YYREEE (reference sequence). V was cut by 4 bases and J by 4 bases, with 18 bases left in between. CDR3 nucleotide sequence: TGTGCCAGCAGCCGCTCGGATAGCGGACCATACAATGAGCAGTTCTTC. Protein product: CASSRSDSGPYNEQFF. Full variable domain (outside the CDR3, taken from reference TRBV5-4 and TRBJ2-1): ETGVTQSPTHLIKTRGQQVTLRCSSQSGHNTVSWYQQALGQGPQFIFQYYREEENGRGNFPPRFSGLQFPNYSSELNVNALELDDSALYLCASSRSDSGPYNEQFFGPGTRLTVL.

J is TRBJ1-1 and V is TRBV28, with D possibly TRBD1 on 5 matching bases. Germline V lookup: CDR1 MDHEN, CDR2 SYDVKM. The length of the CDR3 is 13 residues. The V gene lost 3 bases and the J gene lost 3 bases, with 8 bases spanning the gap. The CDR3 bases are TGTGCCAGCAGTTTCGCCAGGGACACTGAAGCTTTCTTT. This gives the protein CASSFARDTEAFF.

V and J are TRBV30 and TRBJ2-1; tentatively, D is TRBD2 (6 bases). The length of the CDR3 is 12 residues. The V gene's germline CDR1 is GTSNPN and CDR2 SVGIG (reference sequence). V lost 7 bases to trimming and J lost 5 bases, with 12 bases between them. This chain's CDR3 is CASSAPNNEQFF. As DNA, the CDR3 is TGTGCCTCTAGCGCACCTAACAATGAGCAGTTCTTC.

The chain couples TRBV5-1 to TRBJ2-1, with D unclear. Trimming cost V 0 bases and J 5 bases, with 12 bases left between them. Germline V gene data show CDR1 as SGHRS and CDR2 as YFSETQ. The CDR3 runs to 15 residues. The CDR3 nucleotides are TGCGCCAGCAGCTTGGTACCCAGGCCCGACAATGAGCAGTTCTTC. Protein product: CASSLVPRPDNEQFF.

V is TRBV4-2 and J is TRBJ2-2, with TRBD2 identical over 9 bases. This CDR3 contains 19 residues. Germline CDR1 LGHNA, CDR2 YNFKEQ. V gave up 0 bases and J gave up 6 bases; unmatched junction bases: 14. In DNA, the CDR3 is TGTGCCAGCAGCCAAGAGGGTCGGAACCGGCGGGGGGGCCCCGGGGAGCTGTTTTTT. Residues: CASSQEGRNRRGGPGELFF.

This chain uses TRBV27 with TRBJ2-2; D is perhaps TRBD1 (5 bases). The germline gives CDR1 MNHEY, CDR2 SMNVEV (reference sequence). Trimming took 6 bases from V and 4 from J, leaving 12 bases between them. The CDR3 loop spans 14 amino acids. CDR3 DNA: TGTGCCAGCAGAGCGCAGGGTGCCACCGGGGAGCTGTTTTTT. Translation: CASRAQGATGELFF.

The chain combines TRBV30 with TRBJ1-2, with D unclear. Trimming shortened V by 0 bases and J by 4 bases, and 3 bases separated the two germline ends. The CDR3 is 11 amino acids. The germline CDR1 and CDR2 sequences are GTSNPN and SVGIG (reference sequence). As DNA, the CDR3 is TGTGCCTGGAGTGTAGCCTATGGCTACACCTTC. Encoded protein: CAWSVAYGYTF.

The rearrangement uses TRBV19 and TRBJ1-2; TRBD1 matches at 7 bases. The junction had 9 bases not matched to a gene; V was cut back by 6 bases and J by 8 bases. The CDR3 runs 13 residues. The germline V gene has CDR1 LNHDA and CDR2 SQIVND (reference sequence). As DNA, the CDR3 is TGTGCCAGTAGGTTAGACAGGGTAGGAGGCTACACCTTC. As protein: CASRLDRVGGYTF.

The gene calls are TRBV2 and TRBJ2-2; no definite D call. Trimming cost V 1 base and J 4 bases, with 10 bases left between them. Germline values: CDR1 SNHLY, CDR2 FYNNEI. The CDR3 sequence is 15 residues long. Here the CDR3 reads CASSEEIAATGELFF. Written as DNA, the CDR3 is TGTGCCAGCAGTGAAGAAATAGCAGCCACCGGGGAGCTGTTTTTT. The whole variable domain, remainder taken from reference TRBV2 and TRBJ2-2, is EPEVTQTPSHQVTQMGQEVILRCVPISNHLYFYWYRQILGQKVEFLVSFYNNEISEKSEIFDDQFSVERPDGSNFTLKIRSTKLEDSAMYFCASSEEIAATGELFFGEGSRLTVL.